The T cell receptor beta chain described here comes from a study of OX40 agonist ivuxolimab in advanced cancers. Study context: Participants, approximately 83% male, averaged roughly 59 years of age, ranging from 23 to 79.

This table comes from immunoSEQ multiplex PCR, and its TCRdb copy is limited to in-frame clones, with some not included. The table shows 55,000 to 65,000 clones, with 85% to 90% occurring only once. A word on this clone: What it binds is unknown.

The study, taken as a whole, reports: CD8+ T cells were the subset that, on average, had more expanded clones than CD4+. The antigen specificity of the peripheral T cells (those that were expanded) was not determined.

The ends were cut back, 4 bases at V and 6 bases at J, with 9 bases in the middle. Germline assignment: CDR1 MNHNS and CDR2 SASEGT. CDR3 length: 12 residues. V is TRBV6-1 and J is TRBJ2-5; the D is unclear. The receptor's source is an adult with an advanced solid tumor such as melanoma, head and neck, liver or kidney cancer. The sequences come from CD4+ or CD8+ T cells sorted from blood, collected in a trial of the OX40 agonist ivuxolimab. The CDR3 DNA reads as TGTGCCAGCAGTGGCAGGACGAAGACCCAGTACTTC. This sequence encodes CASSGRTKTQYF.